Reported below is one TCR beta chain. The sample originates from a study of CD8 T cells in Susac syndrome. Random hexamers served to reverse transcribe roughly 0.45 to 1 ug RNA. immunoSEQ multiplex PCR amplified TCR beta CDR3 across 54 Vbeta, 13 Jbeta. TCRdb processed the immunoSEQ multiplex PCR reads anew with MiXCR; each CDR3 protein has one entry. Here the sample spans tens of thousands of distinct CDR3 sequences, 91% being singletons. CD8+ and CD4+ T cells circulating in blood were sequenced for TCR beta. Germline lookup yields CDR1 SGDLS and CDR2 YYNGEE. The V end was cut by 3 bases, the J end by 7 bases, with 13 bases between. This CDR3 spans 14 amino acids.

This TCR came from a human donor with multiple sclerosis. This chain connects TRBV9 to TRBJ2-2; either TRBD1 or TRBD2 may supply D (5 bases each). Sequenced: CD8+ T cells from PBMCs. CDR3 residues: CASSGLGDGGELFF. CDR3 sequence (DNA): TGTGCCAGCAGCGGTTTAGGGGACGGCGGGGAGCTGTTTTTT.